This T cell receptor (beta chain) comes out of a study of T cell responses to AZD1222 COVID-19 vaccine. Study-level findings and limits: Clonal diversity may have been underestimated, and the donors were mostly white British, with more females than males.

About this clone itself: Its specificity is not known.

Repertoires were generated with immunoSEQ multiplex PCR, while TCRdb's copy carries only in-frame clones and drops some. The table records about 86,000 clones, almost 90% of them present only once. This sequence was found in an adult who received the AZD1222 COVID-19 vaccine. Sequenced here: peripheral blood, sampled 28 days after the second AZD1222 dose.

The CDR3 sequence is CASSLVGAGGYTF. CDR3 nucleotides: TGTGCCAGCAGCTTAGTCGGGGCAGGTGGCTACACCTTC. The J gene is TRBJ1-2, the V gene TRBV7-2, with a tentative D call TRBD1 (5 bases). The length of the CDR3 is 13 residues. CDR1 is SGHTA, CDR2 FQGNSA, per germline. The V and J ends lost 1 base and 7 bases respectively, with 10 bases between them.